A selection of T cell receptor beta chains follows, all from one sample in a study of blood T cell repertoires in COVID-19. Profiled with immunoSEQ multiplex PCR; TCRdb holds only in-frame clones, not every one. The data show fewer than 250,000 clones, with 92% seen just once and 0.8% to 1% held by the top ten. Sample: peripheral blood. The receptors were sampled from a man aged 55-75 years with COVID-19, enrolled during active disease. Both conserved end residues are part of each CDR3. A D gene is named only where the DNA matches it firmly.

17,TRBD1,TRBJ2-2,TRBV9,CASSIRSGTGSSGELFF,TGTGCCAGCAGCATACGATCCGGGACAGGGAGTTCCGGGGAGCTGTTTTTT
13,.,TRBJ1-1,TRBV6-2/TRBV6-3,CASSYEGITEAFF,TGTGCCAGCAGTTACGAGGGCATCACTGAAGCTTTCTTT
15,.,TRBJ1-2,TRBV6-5,CASRPGGRGPYGYTF,TGTGCCAGCAGACCGGGGGGCAGGGGACCCTATGGCTACACCTTC
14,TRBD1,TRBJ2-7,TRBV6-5,CASREDREAYEQYF,TGTGCCAGCAGGGAGGACAGGGAAGCCTACGAGCAGTACTTC
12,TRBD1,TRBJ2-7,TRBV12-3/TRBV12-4,CASGTDSYEQYF,TGTGCCAGCGGGACAGACTCCTACGAGCAGTACTTC
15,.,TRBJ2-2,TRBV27,CASRGGRINTGELFF,TGTGCCAGCAGGGGGGGACGGATAAACACCGGGGAGCTGTTTTTT
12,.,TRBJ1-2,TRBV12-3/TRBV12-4,CASSAGGVGYTF,TGTGCCAGCAGCGCTGGGGGGGTCGGCTACACCTTC
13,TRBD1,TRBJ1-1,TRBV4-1,CASRQGAVTEAFF,TGCGCCAGCAGGCAGGGGGCGGTAACTGAAGCTTTCTTT
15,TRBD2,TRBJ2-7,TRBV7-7,CASSTGTGGGYEQYF,TGTGCTAGCAGCACCGGGACGGGGGGAGGTTACGAGCAGTACTTC
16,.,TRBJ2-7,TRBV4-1,CASSQDGRGGMGEQYF,TGCGCCAGCAGCCAAGATGGCCGCGGGGGCATGGGCGAGCAGTACTTC
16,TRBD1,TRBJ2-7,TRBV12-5,CASGLSTGQGAGEQYF,TGTGCTAGTGGTTTATCTACGGGACAGGGGGCCGGCGAGCAGTACTTC
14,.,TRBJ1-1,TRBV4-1,CASSRETGWTEAFF,TGCGCCAGCAGCCGAGAAACGGGGTGGACTGAAGCTTTCTTT
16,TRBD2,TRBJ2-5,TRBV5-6,CASSPGERERQETQYF,TGTGCCAGCAGCCCGGGGGAGCGGGAGCGCCAAGAGACCCAGTACTTC
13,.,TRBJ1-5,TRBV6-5,CASRRDSNQPQHF,TGTGCCAGCAGGCGGGACAGCAATCAGCCCCAGCATTTT
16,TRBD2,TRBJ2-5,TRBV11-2,CASSSTGTSGIETQYF,TGTGCCAGCAGTTCGACCGGGACTAGCGGGATCGAGACCCAGTACTTC